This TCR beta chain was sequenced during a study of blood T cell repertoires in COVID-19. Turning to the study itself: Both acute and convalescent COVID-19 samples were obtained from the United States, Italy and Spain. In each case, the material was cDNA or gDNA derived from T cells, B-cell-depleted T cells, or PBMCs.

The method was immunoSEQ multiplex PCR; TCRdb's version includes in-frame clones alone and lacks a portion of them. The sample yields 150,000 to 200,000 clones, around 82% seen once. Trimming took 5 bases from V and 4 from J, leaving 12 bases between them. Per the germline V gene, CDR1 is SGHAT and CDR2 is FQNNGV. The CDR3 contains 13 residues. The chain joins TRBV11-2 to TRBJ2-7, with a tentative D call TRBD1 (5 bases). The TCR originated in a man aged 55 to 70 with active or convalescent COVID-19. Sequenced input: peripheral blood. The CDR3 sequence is CASSPMDIYEQYF. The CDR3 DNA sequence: TGTGCCAGCAGCCCCATGGACATTTACGAGCAGTACTTC.